These 11 T cell receptor beta chains share one sample of origin, sequenced in a study of regulatory T cells in long-lasting Graves disease. Relying on iRepertoire HTBI primers and Arm-PCR of CDR3 regions, the team built TCR beta libraries. Via MiXCR, TCRdb re-called the multiplex PCR reads, giving one row per CDR3 protein. The sample contains roughly 490,000 distinct CDR3 sequences, around a fifth of which appear only once. The time point: persistent/refractory GD, antithyroid drugs over 5 years with positive TRAb. The TCR library was made from RNA that had been extracted from PBMCs in TRIzol. The sequenced sample was peripheral blood mononuclear cells (PBMCs), obtained when the disease was refractory, from a patient treated with antithyroid drugs. The receptors were sampled from a female donor with Graves disease.

The gene calls are TRBV6-2 or TRBV6-3 and TRBJ1-3; D gene unclear. This CDR3 comprises 15 residues. V was pared by 0 bases and J by 2 bases, with 8 bases between. Per the germline V gene, CDR1 is MNHEY and CDR2 is SVGEGT. The CDR3, as DNA: TGTGCCAGCAGTTACTCTCAGCCAGCTGGAAACACCATATATTTT. It is translated as CASSYSQPAGNTIYF.

The V call is TRBV2, the J call TRBJ1-3; D is uncertain. Germline V gene sequence: CDR1 SNHLY, CDR2 FYNNEI. The CDR3 runs 14 residues. Trimming left V 6 bases short and J 2 bases short, with 11 bases between. CDR3 residues: CASSGSGAGNTIYF. CDR3 nucleotides: TGTGCCAGCAGCGGAAGCGGGGCTGGAAACACCATATATTTT.

This clonotype came up many times. V and J are TRBV19 and TRBJ1-5, with D uncertain. V was clipped by 7 bases and J by 5 bases, with 9 bases between them. Per germline, CDR1 LNHDA and CDR2 SQIVND (reference sequence). There are 12 residues in the CDR3. In DNA form, the CDR3 reads TGTGCCAGTAATACTGGATATCAGCCCCAGCATTTT. Translation: CASNTGYQPQHF.

Comment on this clonotype: A much larger clone differs from this one at a single base, so this may be a read error. This chain connects TRBV12-3 or TRBV12-4 to TRBJ2-2; possible D gene TRBD1, 6 bases. V lost 6 bases, J lost 5 bases, and 16 bases lay in between. The CDR3 is 15 amino acids. Written as DNA, the CDR3 is TGTGCCAGCAGGCTGGGGGCAATGAAAACCGGGGAGCTGTTTTTT. Translated: CASRLGAMKTGELFF.

This clonotype was observed a few times. This rearrangement joins TRBV11-2 to TRBJ1-1; D might be TRBD1 (6 bases). Germline V gene sequence: CDR1 SGHAT, CDR2 FQNNGV. This CDR3 spans 17 amino acids. Trimming took 5 bases from V and 1 from J, leaving 20 bases between them. Here the CDR3 DNA reads TGTGCCAGCAGCGCGCGAGGGTTGGGGGCAAGGAACACTGAAGCTTTCTTT. Translated, it gives CASSARGLGARNTEAFF.

This clonotype was seen a few times. This chain links TRBV6-1 with TRBJ1-3; the D gene is possibly TRBD1 (6 bases). The germline gives CDR1 MNHNS, CDR2 SASEGT. The CDR3 is made up of 14 amino acids. V lost 6 bases and J lost 1, with 10 bases in between. The CDR3 DNA reads as TGTGCCAGCAGAAGGACAGAATCTGGAAACACCATATATTTT. Its translation is CASRRTESGNTIYF.

This clonotype was detected only a few times. The chain employs TRBV30 and TRBJ2-5, with 7 bases lining up with TRBD1. This CDR3 is built from 14 residues. The V and J ends lost 7 bases and 4 bases, in that order; junction bases with no gene match: 12. Germline V lookup: CDR1 GTSNPN, CDR2 SVGIG (reference sequence). The CDR3 DNA follows: TGTGCCTATCTGACAGGGCTAGGCCTAGAGACCCAGTACTTC. Its protein product is CAYLTGLGLETQYF.

This clonotype has only a few counts. The chain joins TRBV11-3 to TRBJ1-5; no clear D gene. Germline V gene sequence: CDR1 SGHNT, CDR2 YENEEA. Trimming shortened V by 0 bases and J by 7 bases, and 7 bases separated the two germline ends. The CDR3 has 13 amino acids. This chain's CDR3 is CASSLDLRQPQHF. CDR3 DNA: TGTGCCAGCAGCTTAGATCTAAGGCAGCCCCAGCATTTT.

Notes on this clonotype: This clone may be a read error of a much larger clone one base away. This chain's CDR3 is CATSRDLTTGREAQYF. DNA of the CDR3: TGTGCCACCAGCAGAGATTTGACAACAGGGCGGGAGGCCCAGTACTTC. The V gene is TRBV15, the J gene TRBJ2-5; TRBD2 matches 8 bases. There are 16 residues in the CDR3. The germline V gene encodes CDR1 LNHNV and CDR2 YYDKDF (reference sequence). With 0 bases clipped from V and 9 bases from J, the junction kept 12 bases outside the gene matches. Combining the CDR3 with reference TRBV15 and TRBJ2-5 gives the whole variable domain DAMVIQNPRYQVTQFGKPVTLSCSQTLNHNVMYWYQQKSSQAPKLLFHYYDKDFNNEADTPDNFQSRRPNTSFCFLDIRSPGLGDTAMYLCATSRDLTTGREAQYFGPGTRLLVL.

This clonotype was counted many times. The gene calls are TRBV11-2 and TRBJ1-2, with 8 bases matching TRBD1. V dropped 6 bases and J dropped 14; count of bases not matched to a gene: 14. Germline values: CDR1 SGHAT, CDR2 FQNNGV. The CDR3 spans 13 residues. The CDR3: CASRFTSDRASTF. The CDR3 nucleotides are TGTGCCAGCAGGTTTACATCGGACAGGGCAAGTACCTTC.

This clonotype has a count of ten or more. V and J are TRBV28 and TRBJ2-7; the match to TRBD1 covers 11 bases. Germline CDR1 and CDR2: MDHEN and SYDVKM. The CDR3 is made up of 17 amino acids. V lost 1 base and J lost 5; bases outside the gene matches: 10. This CDR3 reads CASSLFRGGQGVNEQYF. DNA of the CDR3: TGTGCCAGCAGTTTATTTAGGGGGGGACAGGGGGTGAACGAGCAGTACTTC. The variable domain in full, with the rest retrieved from reference TRBV28 and TRBJ2-7, is DVKVTQSSRYLVKRTGEKVFLECVQDMDHENMFWYRQDPGLGLRLIYFSYDVKMKEKGDIPEGYSVSREKKERFSLILESASTNQTSMYLCASSLFRGGQGVNEQYFGPGTRLTVT.